The T cell receptor (beta chain) described here comes from a study of cytotoxic CD8 clonotypes in ibrutinib-treated CLL. As for the study in general: Partial responses totalled around 25 and complete responses 2; after median around six years, about 15 remained remitted and approximately 12 progressed. Sequenced samples delivered averages of around 260,000 productive templates and roughly 94,000 productive rearrangements. Broader study findings: Sample timing was unmatched between remission and later-progressing patients; lymph nodes unstudied.

Assay: immunoSEQ multiplex PCR; the TCRdb copy retains only in-frame clones and omits some. Of 250,000 to 350,000 clones listed, approximately 76% are singletons. Concerning this clone: Antigen specificity is unknown.

The receptor comes from a human donor with chronic lymphocytic leukemia. The sample here was PBMCs, taken at disease progression, from a patient treated with ibrutinib.

Written as DNA, the CDR3 is TGTGCCAGCAGTGACTCGATCGTCTCTTGGACAGGTGCGGCAAATGAGCAGTTCTTC. Translating gives CASSDSIVSWTGAANEQFF. The rearrangement uses TRBV6-4 and TRBJ2-1; 7 bases match TRBD1. CDR3 length: 19 residues. Germline V gives CDR1 MRHNA, CDR2 SNTAGT. V trimming: 0 bases; J trimming: 7 bases; junction bases outside the gene matches: 18.